This TCR beta chain emerged from a study of T cells after yellow fever vaccination. General observations from the study: Weaker overall, the secondary response nonetheless peaked faster (day 5 versus 15). The appearance of a small share of clonotypes in both CD4 and CD8 compartments was observed.

Concerning this clonotype: The antigen is undetermined.

Researchers made TCR cDNA using 5'RACE template switching, and this step added a universal primer site and UMIs. MiXCR was run by TCRdb on the 5' RACE reads, yielding one entry per CDR3 protein. The table shows a few hundred thousand distinct CDR3 sequences, with about a fifth occurring only once. V lost 4 bases to trimming and J lost 3 bases; unmatched junction nucleotides: 11. Looked up from germline, CDR1 is MNHEY and CDR2 is SVGEGT. The CDR3 spans 16 residues. The sample in question was PBMCs, obtained 15 days after the yellow fever booster vaccination. The sequence derives from a man aged 30 to 45 who received the YFV17D yellow fever vaccine. The chain combines TRBV6-2 or TRBV6-3 with TRBJ1-1, with TRBD1 matching over 7 bases. The DNA of the CDR3 is TGTGCCAGCAGTTTTACCAGGGGGGGGAGTGACACTGAAGCTTTCTTT. Protein sequence: CASSFTRGGSDTEAFF.